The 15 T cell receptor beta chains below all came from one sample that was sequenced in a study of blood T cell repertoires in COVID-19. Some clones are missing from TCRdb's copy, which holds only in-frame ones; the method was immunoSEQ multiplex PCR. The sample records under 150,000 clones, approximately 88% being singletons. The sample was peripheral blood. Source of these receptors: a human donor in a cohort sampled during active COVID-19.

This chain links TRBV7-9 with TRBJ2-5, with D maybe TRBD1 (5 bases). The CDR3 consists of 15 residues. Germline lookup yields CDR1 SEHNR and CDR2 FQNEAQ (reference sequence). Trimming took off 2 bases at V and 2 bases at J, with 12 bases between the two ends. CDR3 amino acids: CASSLWQTDQETQYF. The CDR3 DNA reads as TGTGCCAGCAGCTTATGGCAGACAGATCAAGAGACCCAGTACTTC.

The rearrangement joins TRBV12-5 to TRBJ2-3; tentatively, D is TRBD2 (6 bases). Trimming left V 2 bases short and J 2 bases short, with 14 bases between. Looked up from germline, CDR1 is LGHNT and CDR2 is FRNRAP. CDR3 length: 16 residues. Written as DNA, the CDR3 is TGTGCTAGTGGTTTGACCCCCGGGACTCTCACAGATACGCAGTATTTT. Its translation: CASGLTPGTLTDTQYF. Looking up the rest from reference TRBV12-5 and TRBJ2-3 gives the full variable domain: DARVTQTPRHKVTEMGQEVTMRCQPILGHNTVFWYRQTMMQGLELLAYFRNRAPLDDSGMPKDRFSAEMPDATLATLKIQPSEPRDSAVYFCASGLTPGTLTDTQYFGPGTRLTVL.

CDR3 nucleotides: TGTGCCAGCTCACCCGGAACCGGGGAAGGTGGCTACACCTTC. Protein: CASSPGTGEGGYTF. The chain has TRBV18 and TRBJ1-2; D gene ambiguous. Germline values: CDR1 KGHSH, CDR2 LQKENI. V lost 3 bases, J lost 7 bases, and 15 bases lay in between. There are 14 residues in the CDR3.

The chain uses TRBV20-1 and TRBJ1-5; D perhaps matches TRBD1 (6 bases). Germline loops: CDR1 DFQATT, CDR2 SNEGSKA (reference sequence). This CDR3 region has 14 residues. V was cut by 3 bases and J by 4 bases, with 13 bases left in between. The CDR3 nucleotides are TGCAGTGCTAGTTTGCAGGGGTGGAATCAGCCCCAGCATTTT. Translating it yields CSASLQGWNQPQHF.

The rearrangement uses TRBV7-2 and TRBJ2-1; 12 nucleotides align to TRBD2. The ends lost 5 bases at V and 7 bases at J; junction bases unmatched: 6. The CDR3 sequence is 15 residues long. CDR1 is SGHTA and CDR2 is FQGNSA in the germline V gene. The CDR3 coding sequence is TGTGCCAGCAGCAGACCTAGCGGGGGGGTGAATGAGCAGTTCTTC. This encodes CASSRPSGGVNEQFF.

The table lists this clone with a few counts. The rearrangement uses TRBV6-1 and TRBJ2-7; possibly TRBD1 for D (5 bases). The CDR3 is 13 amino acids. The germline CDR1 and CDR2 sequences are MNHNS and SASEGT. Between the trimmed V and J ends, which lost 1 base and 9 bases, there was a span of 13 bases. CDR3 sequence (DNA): TGTGCCAGCAGTGAAGGGGGCAGGTGGGGGCAGTACTTC. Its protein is CASSEGGRWGQYF.

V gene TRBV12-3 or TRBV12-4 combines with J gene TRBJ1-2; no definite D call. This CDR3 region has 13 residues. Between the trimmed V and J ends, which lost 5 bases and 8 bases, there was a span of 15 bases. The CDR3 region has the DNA TGTGCCAGCAGTGGCCCGGGTCAAATGGGCTACACCTTC. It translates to CASSGPGQMGYTF.

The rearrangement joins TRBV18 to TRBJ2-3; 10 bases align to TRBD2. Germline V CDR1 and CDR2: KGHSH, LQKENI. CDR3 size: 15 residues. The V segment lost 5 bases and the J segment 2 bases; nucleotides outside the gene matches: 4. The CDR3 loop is CASSEAGGTTDTQYF. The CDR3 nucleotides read TGTGCCAGCTCAGAAGCGGGGGGGACCACAGATACGCAGTATTTT.

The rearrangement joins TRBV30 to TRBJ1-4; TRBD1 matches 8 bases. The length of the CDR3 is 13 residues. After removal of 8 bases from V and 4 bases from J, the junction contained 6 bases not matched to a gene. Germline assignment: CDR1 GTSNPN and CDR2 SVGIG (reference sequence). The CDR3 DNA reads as TGTGCCGCCGGGACAGGCCTTAATGAAAAACTGTTTTTT. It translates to CAAGTGLNEKLFF.

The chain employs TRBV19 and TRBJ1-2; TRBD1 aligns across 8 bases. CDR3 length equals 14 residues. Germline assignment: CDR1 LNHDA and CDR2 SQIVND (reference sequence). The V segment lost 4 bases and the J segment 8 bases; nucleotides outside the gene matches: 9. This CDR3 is CASSTTGGMNGYTF. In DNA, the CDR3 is TGTGCCAGTAGTACCACAGGGGGAATGAACGGCTACACCTTC.

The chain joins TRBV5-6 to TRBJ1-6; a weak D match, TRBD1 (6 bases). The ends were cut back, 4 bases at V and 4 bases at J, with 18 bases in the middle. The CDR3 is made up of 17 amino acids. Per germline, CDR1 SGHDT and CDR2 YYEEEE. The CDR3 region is CASSPEGGSVYNSPLHF. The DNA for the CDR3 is TGTGCCAGCAGCCCTGAGGGGGGGTCGGTTTATAATTCACCCCTCCACTTT.

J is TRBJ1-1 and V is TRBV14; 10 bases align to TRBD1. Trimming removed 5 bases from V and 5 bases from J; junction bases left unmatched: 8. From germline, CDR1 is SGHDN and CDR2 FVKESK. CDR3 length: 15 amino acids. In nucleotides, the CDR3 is TGTGCCAGCAGCGCCCGGACAGGGGGGGGTACTGAAGCTTTCTTT. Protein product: CASSARTGGGTEAFF.

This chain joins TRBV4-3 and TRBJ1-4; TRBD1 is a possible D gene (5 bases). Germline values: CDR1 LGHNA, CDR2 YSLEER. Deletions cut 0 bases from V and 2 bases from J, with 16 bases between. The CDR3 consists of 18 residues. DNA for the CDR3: TGCGCCAGCAGCCAAGATGCTAGAGTGGGGGGGACTAATGAAAAACTGTTTTTT. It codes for CASSQDARVGGTNEKLFF.

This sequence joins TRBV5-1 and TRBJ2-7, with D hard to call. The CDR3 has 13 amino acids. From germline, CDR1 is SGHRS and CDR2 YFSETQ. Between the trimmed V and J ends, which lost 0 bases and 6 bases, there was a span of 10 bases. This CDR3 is CASSLGGGSEQYF. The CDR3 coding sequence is TGCGCCAGCAGCTTGGGAGGTGGCTCCGAGCAGTACTTC.

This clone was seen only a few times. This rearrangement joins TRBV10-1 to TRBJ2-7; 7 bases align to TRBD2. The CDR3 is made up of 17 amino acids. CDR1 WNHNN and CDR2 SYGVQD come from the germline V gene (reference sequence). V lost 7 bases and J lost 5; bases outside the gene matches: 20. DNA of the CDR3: TGCGCCAGCACTCAGTTACAAAATCGACTAGCCCCCCACGAGCAGTACTTC. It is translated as CASTQLQNRLAPHEQYF.